Sequencing of this T cell receptor beta chain was carried out in a study of cytomegalovirus exposure and HLA in healthy donors. Background on the study: Some 200 million T cells yielded 100 million to 130 million unique TCR beta sequences, as an earlier analysis found. When just under 400 donors were genotyped, approximately 80% of them were found to fall in the Caucasian-associated ancestry cluster. General observations from the study: The availability of immune exposure information extended only to CMV serostatus. Later work found most CMV-associated TCR beta chains apparently HLA-restricted.

13 Jbeta primers and 60 Vbeta primers were used for the PCR. This table comes from immunoSEQ multiplex PCR, and its TCRdb copy is limited to in-frame clones, with some not included. The sample totals 100,000 to 150,000 clones. A note on this clone: Its antigen is unknown.

The CDR3 extends over 17 amino acids. Trimming took off 1 base at V and 2 bases at J, with 16 bases between the two ends. Germline assignment: CDR1 SGHRS and CDR2 YFSETQ. The source is a man aged 35-49 years in good health and CMV-seronegative. The gene calls are TRBV5-1 and TRBJ2-1; D remains unclear. The sample consisted of PBMCs. CDR3 protein: CASSLFFSDSTYNEQFF. The CDR3 DNA reads TGCGCCAGCAGCTTGTTTTTTAGTGATTCTACCTACAATGAGCAGTTCTTC.